This T cell receptor (beta chain) was found in a study of shared clonotypes between healthy human individuals. The CDR3 loop spans 15 amino acids. The V gene lost 4 bases and the J gene lost 2 bases, with 16 bases spanning the gap. Germline CDR1 is SGHRS and CDR2 is YFSETQ. The table came from immunoSEQ multiplex PCR; TCRdb's copy has only in-frame clones and leaves some out. The table has about 980,000 clones, 76% seen once; the top ten hold over 1.3%. The rearrangement joins TRBV5-1 to TRBJ2-7, with D perhaps matching TRBD1 or TRBD2 (5 bases each). Sequencing input: memory CD4+ T cells sorted from blood. Subset specified: CD45RA-negative fraction. The sequence was obtained from a young man in good health. The CDR3 loop is CASSVPRDGTYEQYF. CDR3 coding DNA: TGCGCCAGCAGCGTACCTAGGGACGGGACCTACGAGCAGTACTTC.